The 20 T cell receptor beta chains listed next were all sequenced from one sample in a study of molecular identifiers for immune sequencing clone quantification. TCRdb reprocessed the PCR reads with MiXCR, giving one entry per CDR3 protein. The sample yields 60,000 to 80,000 distinct CDR3 sequences, 18% seen once. Sequencing input: naive CD8+ T cells from blood, with Jurkat cell RNA spiked in. Subset described: FACS-sorted CD8+CD4-CCR7+CD45RA+ naive T cells. The receptors stem from a human donor in good health. Some libraries in this study had Jurkat cell RNA spiked in.

This clonotype turned up a few times. This chain connects TRBV7-2 to TRBJ2-1, with a weak D call TRBD2 (5 bases). V gave up 0 bases and J gave up 7 bases, with 16 bases separating them. CDR1 SGHTA and CDR2 FQGNSA come from the germline V gene. The CDR3 loop spans 16 amino acids. The CDR3 DNA follows: TGTGCCAGCAGCTTAGCGGGAGTAGAATTCGGTAATGAGCAGTTCTTC. Its protein product is CASSLAGVEFGNEQFF. Drawing the rest from reference TRBV7-2 and TRBJ2-1, the complete variable domain is GAGVSQSPSNKVTEKGKDVELRCDPISGHTALYWYRQSLGQGLEFLIYFQGNSAPDKSGLPSDRFSAERTGGSVSTLTIQRTQQEDSAVYLCASSLAGVEFGNEQFFGPGTRLTVL.

This clonotype was detected only a few times. A read error may be the cause here, since a much bigger clone is one base away. V gene TRBV28 combines with J gene TRBJ2-2; D uncertain. The CDR3 totals 13 residues. The V and J ends lost 3 bases and 5 bases respectively, with 7 bases between them. Germline loops: CDR1 MDHEN, CDR2 SYDVKM. The DNA of the CDR3 is TGTGCCAGCAGTTTGTCCAAGACCGGGGAGCTGTTTTTT. Protein product: CASSLSKTGELFF. Full variable domain (outside the CDR3, taken from reference TRBV28 and TRBJ2-2): DVKVTQSSRYLVKRTGEKVFLECVQDMDHENMFWYRQDPGLGLRLIYFSYDVKMKEKGDIPEGYSVSREKKERFSLILESASTNQTSMYLCASSLSKTGELFFGEGSRLTVL.

There are many counts of this clonotype. CDR3 DNA: TGCAGCGGGTCGTTTGATAGCGGGAGCTACGAGCAGTACTTC. This translates into CSGSFDSGSYEQYF. The chain recombines TRBV29-1 with TRBJ2-7; 9 bases agree with TRBD2. Germline V gene sequence: CDR1 SQVTM, CDR2 ANQGSEA. V gave up 7 bases and J gave up 3 bases; unmatched junction bases: 10. The CDR3 runs 14 residues.

This clonotype showed up just a few times. The chain links TRBV24-1 to TRBJ2-2, with 9 bases aligning to TRBD1. The germline V gene has CDR1 KGHDR and CDR2 SFDVKD. The CDR3 loop spans 17 amino acids. The trim removed 9 bases at V and 6 bases at J, leaving 16 bases unmatched. This chain's CDR3 is CATLSKTGTGRAGELFF. In DNA, the CDR3 is TGTGCCACCCTTTCCAAAACCGGGACAGGGAGGGCCGGGGAGCTGTTTTTT.

In this sample, this clonotype turned up many times. The chain is built from TRBV29-1 and TRBJ2-1; 12 positions match TRBD2. With V trimmed by 6 bases and J by 8 bases, 8 bases remained unmatched. The CDR3 covers 14 residues. CDR1 is SQVTM, CDR2 ANQGSEA, per germline. Written as DNA, the CDR3 is TGCAGCGTGCCTCTAGCGGGAGGGCCTCATGAGCAGTTCTTC. It encodes CSVPLAGGPHEQFF.

This clonotype has ten or more counts. J is TRBJ2-3 and V is TRBV2; D is uncertain. Germline CDR1 reads SNHLY; CDR2 reads FYNNEI. The CDR3 has 15 residues. Trimming cost V 2 bases and J 2 bases, with 11 bases left between them. CDR3 coding DNA: TGTGCCAGCAGTGAATTCTGGGGTTACACAGATACGCAGTATTTT. This sequence encodes CASSEFWGYTDTQYF. The whole variable domain, remainder taken from reference TRBV2 and TRBJ2-3, is EPEVTQTPSHQVTQMGQEVILRCVPISNHLYFYWYRQILGQKVEFLVSFYNNEISEKSEIFDDQFSVERPDGSNFTLKIRSTKLEDSAMYFCASSEFWGYTDTQYFGPGTRLTVL.

For this clonotype: This sequence may be a read error, since a much larger clone differs from it by one base. The chain uses TRBV24-1 and TRBJ1-1; possible D gene TRBD1, 5 bases. From germline, CDR1 is KGHDR and CDR2 SFDVKD. The CDR3 length is 13 residues. CDR3 in DNA: TGTGCCACCAGTGGGGGGATCGAGGCTGAAGCTTCCTTT. This encodes CATSGGIEAEASF.

This chain connects TRBV27 to TRBJ1-1; a possible D gene is TRBD1 (5 bases). Germline CDR1 reads MNHEY; CDR2 reads SMNVEV (reference sequence). This CDR3 has 15 residues. V was clipped by 6 bases and J by 3 bases, with 17 bases between them. The DNA for the CDR3 is TGTGCCAGCAGACCCGGGGCTGAAGGGGACACTGAAGCTTTCTTT. Translation: CASRPGAEGDTEAFF.

The table lists this clonotype with a few counts. The chain links TRBV23-1 to TRBJ2-7; tentative D call: TRBD2 (5 bases). TRBV23-1 is designated an ORF whose function remains uncertain. This CDR3 has 13 residues. V lost 6 bases and J lost 3, with 12 bases in between. The CDR3 region has the DNA TGCGCCAGCAGGACTGAACTAGACTACGAGCAGTACTTC. It specifies CASRTELDYEQYF.

For this clonotype: Being one base from a much bigger clone, this may be a read error. The rearrangement joins TRBV11-3 to TRBJ2-7, with no clear D. CDR3 length: 12 amino acids. Germline lookup yields CDR1 SGHNT and CDR2 YENEEA. CDR3 nucleotide sequence: TGTACCAGTCGGTTAGAGGCCTACGAGCAGTACTTC. Translation gives CTSRLEAYEQYF.

This clonotype came up many times. J is TRBJ2-3 and V is TRBV30; D might be TRBD1 (6 bases). Looked up from germline, CDR1 is GTSNPN and CDR2 is SVGIG (reference sequence). There are 14 residues in the CDR3. Trimming took 0 bases from V and 3 from J, leaving 10 bases between them. The CDR3 DNA sequence: TGTGCCTGGAGTGTACAGGGTAGTACAGATACGCAGTATTTT. It translates to CAWSVQGSTDTQYF. Using reference TRBV30 and TRBJ2-3 for the parts outside the CDR3, the full variable domain is SQTIHQWPATLVQPVGSPLSLECTVEGTSNPNLYWYRQAAGRGLQLLFYSVGIGQISSEVPQNLSASRPQDRQFILSSKKLLLSDSGFYLCAWSVQGSTDTQYFGPGTRLTVL.

This clonotype was picked up a small number of times. The chain employs TRBV12-5 and TRBJ2-7; 8 nucleotides match TRBD1. The germline gives CDR1 LGHNT, CDR2 FRNRAP. The CDR3 totals 14 residues. J gave up 1 base and V 3 bases, and 2 bases lay outside the gene matches. CDR3 bases: TGTGCTAGTGGTTTAGACAGGGGTTCCTACGAGCAGTACTTC. Translating gives CASGLDRGSYEQYF.

This clonotype has a handful of counts. The gene calls are TRBV14 and TRBJ2-1; D uncertain. Germline assignment: CDR1 SGHDN and CDR2 FVKESK. The CDR3 runs 13 residues. V was pared by 10 bases and J by 2 bases, with 12 bases between. Here the CDR3 DNA reads TGTGCCACCTCCGACGCTACCTACAATGAGCAGTTCTTC. Translation: CATSDATYNEQFF.

In this sample, this clonotype turned up many times. V gene TRBV9 combines with J gene TRBJ1-6, with D possibly being TRBD1 (5 bases). V dropped 0 bases and J dropped 7 bases, with 11 bases sitting between them. Per the germline V gene, CDR1 is SGDLS and CDR2 is YYNGEE. The CDR3 covers 15 residues. CDR3 amino acids: CASSVGGTGNSPLHF. CDR3 nucleotides: TGTGCCAGCAGCGTAGGAGGGACGGGAAATTCACCCCTCCACTTT.

This clonotype was picked up a small number of times. One base away lies a much larger clone, so this may be a sequencing read error. The chain is built from TRBV5-1 and TRBJ2-3; TRBD2 is a possible D gene (5 bases). This CDR3 spans 17 amino acids. Germline-derived CDR1 and CDR2 are SGHRS and YFSETQ. V was trimmed by 5 bases and J by 3 bases, leaving 22 bases between them. The CDR3 DNA is TGCGCCAGCAGAACCGGACGGTCCCTACCGGGGACAGATACGCAGTATTTT. This gives the protein CASRTGRSLPGTDTQYF.

This clonotype has just one count. The chain recombines TRBV20-1 with TRBJ2-1; no clear D gene. Per germline, CDR1 DFQATT and CDR2 SNEGSKA (reference sequence). The CDR3 covers 14 residues. V lost 5 bases and J lost 0, with 11 bases in between. Here the CDR3 reads CSALSIGSYNEQFF. The CDR3 bases are TGCAGTGCTCTATCTATCGGCTCCTACAATGAGCAGTTCTTC.

This clonotype was detected once. Being one base from a much bigger clone, this may be a read error. The chain recombines TRBV20-1 with TRBJ2-2, with D tentatively TRBD1 (6 bases). Trimming stripped 5 bases from V and 4 bases from J, with 11 bases between. Per germline, CDR1 DFQATT and CDR2 SNEGSKA (reference sequence). This CDR3 is 13 amino acids long. The chain's CDR3 is CSAGKGGTGELFF. The CDR3 bases are TGCAGTGCTGGAAAAGGGGGCACCGGGGAGCTGTTTTTT.

This clonotype was recorded many times. The chain joins TRBV7-8 to TRBJ2-3; 8 nucleotides agree with TRBD2. The CDR3 contains 17 residues. The germline gives CDR1 SGHVS, CDR2 FQNEAQ. The V and J ends lost 1 base and 6 bases, in that order; junction bases with no gene match: 12. CDR3 coding DNA: TGTGCCAGCAGCTTAGTCGATAGCGGGGACGGTTGGGATACGCAGTATTTT. It translates to CASSLVDSGDGWDTQYF.

As regards this clonotype: Its ends do not fully match the called genes, so a read error is possible. V is TRBV12-3 or TRBV12-4 and J is TRBJ2-7; maybe TRBD2 (6 bases). The CDR3 is made up of 11 amino acids. Here the CDR3 DNA reads TGCGCTACCATGGAGGGTTACGAGCAGTACTTC. It encodes CATMEGYEQYF.

The CDR3 loop is CASSYSMWDSANYGYTF. The CDR3 DNA reads TGTGCCAGCAGTTACTCGATGTGGGATAGCGCTAACTATGGCTACACCTTC. J is TRBJ1-2 and V is TRBV6-2 or TRBV6-3; D is undetermined. V was clipped by 0 bases and J by 0 bases, with 14 bases between them. Per germline, CDR1 MNHEY and CDR2 SVGEGT. The CDR3 has 17 residues.